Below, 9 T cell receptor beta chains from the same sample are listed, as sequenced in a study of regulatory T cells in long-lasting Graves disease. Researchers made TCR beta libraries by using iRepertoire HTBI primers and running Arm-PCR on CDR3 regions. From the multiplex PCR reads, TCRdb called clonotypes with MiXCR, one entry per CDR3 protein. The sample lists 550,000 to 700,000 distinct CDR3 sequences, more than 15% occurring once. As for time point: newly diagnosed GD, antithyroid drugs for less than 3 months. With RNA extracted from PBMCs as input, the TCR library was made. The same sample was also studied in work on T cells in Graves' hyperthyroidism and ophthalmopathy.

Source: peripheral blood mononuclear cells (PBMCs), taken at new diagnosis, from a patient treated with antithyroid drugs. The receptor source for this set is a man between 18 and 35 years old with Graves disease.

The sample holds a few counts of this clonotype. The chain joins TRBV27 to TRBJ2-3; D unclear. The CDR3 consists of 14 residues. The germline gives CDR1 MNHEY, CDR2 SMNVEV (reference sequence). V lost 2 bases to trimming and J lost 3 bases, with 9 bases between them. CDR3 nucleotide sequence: TGTGCCAGCAGTTTAAGGCCTCGTACAGATACGCAGTATTTT. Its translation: CASSLRPRTDTQYF.

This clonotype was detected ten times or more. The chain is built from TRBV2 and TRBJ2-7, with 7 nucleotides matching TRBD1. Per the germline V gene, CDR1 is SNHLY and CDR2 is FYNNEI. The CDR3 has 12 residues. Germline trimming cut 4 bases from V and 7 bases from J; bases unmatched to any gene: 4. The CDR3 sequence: CASSGDSNEQYF. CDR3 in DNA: TGTGCCAGCAGTGGGGACAGCAATGAGCAGTACTTC. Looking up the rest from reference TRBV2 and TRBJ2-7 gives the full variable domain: EPEVTQTPSHQVTQMGQEVILRCVPISNHLYFYWYRQILGQKVEFLVSFYNNEISEKSEIFDDQFSVERPDGSNFTLKIRSTKLEDSAMYFCASSGDSNEQYFGPGTRLTVT.

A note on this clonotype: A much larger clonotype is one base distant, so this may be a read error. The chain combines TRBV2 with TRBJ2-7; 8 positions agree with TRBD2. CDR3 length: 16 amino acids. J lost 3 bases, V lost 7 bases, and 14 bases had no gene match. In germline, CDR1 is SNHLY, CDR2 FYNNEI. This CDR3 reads CASTLPLAGLYYEQYF. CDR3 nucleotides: TGTGCCAGCACCCTCCCTCTAGCGGGCCTCTACTACGAGCAGTACTTC.

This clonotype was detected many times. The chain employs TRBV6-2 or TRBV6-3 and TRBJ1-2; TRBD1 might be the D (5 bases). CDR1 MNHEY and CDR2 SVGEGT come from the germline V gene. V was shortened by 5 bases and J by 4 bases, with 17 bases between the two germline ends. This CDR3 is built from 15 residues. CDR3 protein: CASSAQGSLLYGYTF. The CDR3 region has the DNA TGTGCCAGCAGTGCGCAGGGTTCATTACTCTATGGCTACACCTTC.

The CDR3 nucleotides read TGTGCCAGCAGCTTGGAATCCCGGAACTATGGCTACACCTTC. It is translated as CASSLESRNYGYTF. This rearrangement joins TRBV5-4 to TRBJ1-2; the D is unclear. The CDR3 length is 14 residues. In germline, CDR1 is SGHNT, CDR2 YYREEE (reference sequence). Trimming took off 0 bases at V and 2 bases at J, with 8 bases between the two ends. The complete variable domain, with remaining parts taken from reference TRBV5-4 and TRBJ1-2, reads ETGVTQSPTHLIKTRGQQVTLRCSSQSGHNTVSWYQQALGQGPQFIFQYYREEENGRGNFPPRFSGLQFPNYSSELNVNALELDDSALYLCASSLESRNYGYTFGSGTRLTVV.

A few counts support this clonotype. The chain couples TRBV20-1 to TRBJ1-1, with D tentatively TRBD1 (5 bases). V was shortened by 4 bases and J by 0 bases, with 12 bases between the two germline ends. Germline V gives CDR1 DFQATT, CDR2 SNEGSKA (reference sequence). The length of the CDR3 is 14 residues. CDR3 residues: CSAKTAKLNTEAFF. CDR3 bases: TGCAGTGCTAAGACAGCCAAATTGAACACTGAAGCTTTCTTT.

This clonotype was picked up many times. CDR3 sequence: CASSSQGGSSYEQYF. In DNA, the CDR3 is TGTGCCAGCAGCTCTCAGGGTGGGAGTTCCTACGAGCAGTACTTC. The J gene is TRBJ2-7, the V gene TRBV12-3 or TRBV12-4; the D call may be TRBD1 or TRBD2 (5 bases each). Trimming removed 6 bases at V and 1 base at J, with 16 bases between. CDR3 length: 15 amino acids.

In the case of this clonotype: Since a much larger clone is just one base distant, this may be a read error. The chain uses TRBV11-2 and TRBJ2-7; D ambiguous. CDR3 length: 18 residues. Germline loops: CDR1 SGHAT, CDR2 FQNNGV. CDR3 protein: CAISLLPPSRVVAYEQYF. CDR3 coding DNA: TGTGCCATCAGCTTACTCCCCCCCTCCCGCGTAGTCGCCTACGAGCAGTACTTC.

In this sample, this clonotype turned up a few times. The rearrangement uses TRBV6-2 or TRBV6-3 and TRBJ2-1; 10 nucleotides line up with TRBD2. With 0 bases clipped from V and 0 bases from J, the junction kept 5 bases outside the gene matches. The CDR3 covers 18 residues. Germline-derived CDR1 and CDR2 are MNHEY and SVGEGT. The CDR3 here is CASSYSPGLATSYNEQFF. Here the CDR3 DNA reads TGTGCCAGCAGTTACTCACCGGGACTAGCGACCTCCTACAATGAGCAGTTCTTC.